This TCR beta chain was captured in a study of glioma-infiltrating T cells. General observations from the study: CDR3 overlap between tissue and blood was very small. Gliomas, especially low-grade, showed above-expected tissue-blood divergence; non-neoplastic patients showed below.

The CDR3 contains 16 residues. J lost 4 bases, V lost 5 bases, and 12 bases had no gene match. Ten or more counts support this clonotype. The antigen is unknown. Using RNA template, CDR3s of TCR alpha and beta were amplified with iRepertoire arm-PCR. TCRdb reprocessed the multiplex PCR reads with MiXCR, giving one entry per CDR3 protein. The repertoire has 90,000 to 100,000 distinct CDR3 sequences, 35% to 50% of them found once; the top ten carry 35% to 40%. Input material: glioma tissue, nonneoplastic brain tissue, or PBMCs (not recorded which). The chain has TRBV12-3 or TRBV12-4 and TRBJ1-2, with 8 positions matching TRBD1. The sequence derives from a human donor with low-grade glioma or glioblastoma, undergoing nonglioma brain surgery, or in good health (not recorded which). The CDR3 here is CASSHRSTGEGYGYTF. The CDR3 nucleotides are TGTGCCAGCAGTCACCGCTCGACAGGGGAGGGCTATGGCTACACCTTC.